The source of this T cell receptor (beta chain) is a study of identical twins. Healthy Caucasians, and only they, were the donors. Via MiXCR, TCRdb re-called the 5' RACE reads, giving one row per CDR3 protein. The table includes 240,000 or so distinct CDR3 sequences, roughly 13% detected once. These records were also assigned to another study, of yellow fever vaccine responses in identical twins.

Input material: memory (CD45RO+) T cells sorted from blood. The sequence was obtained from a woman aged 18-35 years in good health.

The CDR3: CSAAGTSGRNSYEQYF. The DNA of the CDR3 is TGCAGTGCCGCTGGGACTAGCGGGAGGAACTCCTACGAGCAGTACTTC. The V and J genes are TRBV20-1 and TRBJ2-7; TRBD2 matches 15 bases. Looked up from germline, CDR1 is DFQATT and CDR2 is SNEGSKA (reference sequence). The V gene end was trimmed by 6 bases and the J gene end by 0 bases; junction bases not matched to a gene: 6. This CDR3 is built from 16 residues.